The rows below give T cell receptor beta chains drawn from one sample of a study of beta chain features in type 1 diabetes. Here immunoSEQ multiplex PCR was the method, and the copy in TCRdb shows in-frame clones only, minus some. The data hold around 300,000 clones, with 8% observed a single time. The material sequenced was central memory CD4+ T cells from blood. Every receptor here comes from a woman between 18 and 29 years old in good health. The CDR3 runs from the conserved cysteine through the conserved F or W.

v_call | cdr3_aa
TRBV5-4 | CASSLDRVLNSPLHF
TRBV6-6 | CASSYGTGHGYTF
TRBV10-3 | CAISESTGQETQYF
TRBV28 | CASFGRTEAFF
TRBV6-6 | CASSYPGERTETQYF
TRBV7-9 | CASGRGTGANVLTF
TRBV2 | CASTGTAHSPLHF
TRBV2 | CASADRGSPYNEQFF
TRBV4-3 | CASSERVADNEQFF
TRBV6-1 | CASSEQGVEGYTF
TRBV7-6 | CASRNGQLNTEAFF
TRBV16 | CASSQQQGGANTIYF
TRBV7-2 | CASSLVSANYGYTF
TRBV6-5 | CASSDAGGNNEQFF
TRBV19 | CASSIGGSGLQETQYF
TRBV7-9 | CASSLDPLTDTQYF
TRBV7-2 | CASSLGPSYEQYF
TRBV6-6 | CAGQQGTNYGYTF
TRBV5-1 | CASSFGLVVAGGNEQFF
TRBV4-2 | CASSVRGRTGDTGELFF
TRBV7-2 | CASSPALAYNEQFF
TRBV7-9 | CASSLAGTENYGYTF
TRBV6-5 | CASRTGPGELFF
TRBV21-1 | CASRKGQLPYEQYF
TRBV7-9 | CASSLVDEKLFF